This TCR beta chain was obtained from a study of CD8+ T cells in alopecia areata. Study-wide points: Especially in alopecia totalis/universalis, lesional scalp showed greater clonality than normal scalp did.

Sequencing templates came from extracted RNA that was reverse transcribed into cDNA. Sequenced by immunoSEQ multiplex PCR; TCRdb stores in-frame clones only, minus some. The sample has fewer than 40,000 clones, around 62% seen once. Concerning this clone itself: Its antigen is undetermined.

This TCR was sampled from a human donor with alopecia areata. Source material: NKG2D-high CD8+ T cells sorted from blood.

CDR3 in DNA: TGTGCCAGCAGGGCTGCCGGACAGGGTGGTTATGGCTACACCTTC. It encodes CASRAAGQGGYGYTF. The chain uses TRBV28 and TRBJ1-2; 8 bases line up with TRBD1. Germline V gives CDR1 MDHEN, CDR2 SYDVKM. The CDR3 is 15 amino acids. The trim removed 6 bases at V and 5 bases at J, leaving 11 bases unmatched.